This T cell receptor (beta chain) was profiled in a study of blood T cell repertoires in COVID-19. Study overall: COVID-19 samples from acute and convalescent phases originated in the United States, Italy and Spain. Sources were T cells, B-cell-depleted T cells, or PBMCs; the material itself was cDNA or gDNA.

The authors' processing: Researchers report that nucleated cell counts were estimated from reference gene primer amplification. The data were produced by immunoSEQ multiplex PCR, yet TCRdb's version contains in-frame clones alone and is incomplete. That table supplies the V and J calls and clone size; D and trimming were determined from the DNA. The sample consists of around 160,000 clones, roughly 81% of them appearing once. V was clipped by 5 bases and J by 7 bases, with 13 bases between them. This CDR3 has 13 amino acids. The germline CDR1 and CDR2 sequences are SGDLS and YYNGEE. The material sequenced was peripheral blood. The J gene is TRBJ2-1, the V gene TRBV9; D possibly corresponds to TRBD2 (6 bases). The TCR sequence derives from a human donor with acute or convalescent COVID-19. The donor label of this sample is uncertain. The CDR3 DNA is TGTGCCAGCAGTGGAGGGATACAGAATGAGCAGTTCTTC. Its protein is CASSGGIQNEQFF. Full variable domain (rest looked up from reference TRBV9 and TRBJ2-1): DSGVTQTPKHLITATGQRVTLRCSPRSGDLSVYWYQQSLDQGLQFLIQYYNGEERAKGNILERFSAQQFPDLHSELNLSSLELGDSALYFCASSGGIQNEQFFGPGTRLTVL.